The 8 T cell receptor beta chains listed next were all sequenced from one sample in a study of brain metastases from non-small cell lung cancer. TCRdb's table, derived via immunoSEQ multiplex PCR, lists solely in-frame clones and lacks some. This table has about 1,700 clones, approximately 80% appearing once. Sequenced sample: tissue from a brain metastasis. All receptors come from a donor aged 40 or over with non-small cell lung cancer.

CDR3 in amino acids: CSVPVMNNEQFF. CDR3 in DNA: TGCAGCGTTCCAGTTATGAACAATGAGCAGTTCTTC. J is TRBJ2-1 and V is TRBV29-1; D ambiguous. The V and J ends lost 5 bases and 5 bases respectively, with 10 bases between them. The germline V gene encodes CDR1 SQVTM and CDR2 ANQGSEA. The CDR3 is made up of 12 amino acids.

Points on this clone: At the DNA level, this CDR3 is encoded by other sequences in the same sample as well. In DNA form, the CDR3 reads TGTGCCACCAGCAGAGATATGAGCGGGTCAGGGGAAGAGACCCAGTACTTC. Its translation is CATSRDMSGSGEETQYF. The rearrangement joins TRBV15 to TRBJ2-5; either TRBD1 or TRBD2 may supply D (6 bases each). The ends were cut back, 0 bases at V and 3 bases at J, with 17 bases in the middle. CDR3 length: 17 amino acids. Germline values: CDR1 LNHNV, CDR2 YYDKDF (reference sequence). Combining the CDR3 with reference TRBV15 and TRBJ2-5 gives the whole variable domain DAMVIQNPRYQVTQFGKPVTLSCSQTLNHNVMYWYQQKSSQAPKLLFHYYDKDFNNEADTPDNFQSRRPNTSFCFLDIRSPGLGDTAMYLCATSRDMSGSGEETQYFGPGTRLLVL.

The chain links TRBV11-1 to TRBJ1-4; D might be TRBD1 (5 bases). Germline CDR1 SGHAT, CDR2 FQDESV (reference sequence). Trimming cost V 4 bases and J 1 base, with 10 bases left between them. The CDR3 totals 15 residues. CDR3 nucleotides: TGTGCCAGCAGCTCCACAGGAGGAACTAATGAAAAACTGTTTTTT. Translated: CASSSTGGTNEKLFF.

In the case of this clone: One end of the junction varies from germline; a read error may be responsible. This chain connects TRBV19 to TRBJ1-5; maybe TRBD1 (5 bases). From germline, CDR1 is LNHDA and CDR2 SQIVND (reference sequence). CDR3 size: 15 residues. Here the CDR3 DNA reads TGTGCCAATAGTATCGGGAGGGGCGATAATCAGCCCCAGCATTTT. It yields the protein CANSIGRGDNQPQHF.

CDR3 residues: CASSYVGQGKDGYTF. The CDR3 nucleotides read TGTGCCAGCAGTTACGTGGGACAGGGGAAGGATGGCTACACCTTC. The J gene is TRBJ1-2, the V gene TRBV6-5, with 10 bases lining up with TRBD1. This CDR3 is built from 15 residues. CDR1 MNHEY and CDR2 SVGAGI come from the germline V gene. With 2 bases clipped from V and 6 bases from J, the junction kept 6 bases outside the gene matches.

As regards this clone: This CDR3 is also generated by other DNA sequences in the sample. The V gene is TRBV13, the J gene TRBJ2-1, with 7 bases that match TRBD1. The CDR3 spans 15 residues. Germline assignment: CDR1 PRHDT and CDR2 FYEKMQ (reference sequence). V dropped 6 bases and J dropped 8; count of bases not matched to a gene: 13. This CDR3 reads CASSDRQGSIDEQFF. The CDR3 region has the DNA TGTGCCAGCAGTGACCGACAGGGTAGTATCGATGAGCAGTTCTTC.

V and J are TRBV19 and TRBJ1-1, with a tentative D call TRBD1 (5 bases). This CDR3 is 15 amino acids long. Germline lookup yields CDR1 LNHDA and CDR2 SQIVND (reference sequence). V was cut by 10 bases and J by 3 bases, with 21 bases left in between. The chain's CDR3 is CATTDTTWRDTEAFF. CDR3 bases: TGTGCCACCACGGACACAACCTGGAGGGACACTGAAGCTTTCTTT.

The chain combines TRBV6-2 or TRBV6-3 with TRBJ2-7; D is possibly TRBD2 (6 bases). The CDR3 length is 14 residues. The ends were cut back, 4 bases at V and 1 base at J, with 11 bases in the middle. Per germline, CDR1 MNHEY and CDR2 SVGEGT. The CDR3 region has the DNA TGTGCCAGCAGTTCAACTAGCAGATCCTACGAGCAGTACTTC. It is translated as CASSSTSRSYEQYF.